This entry lists 29 T cell receptor beta chains sequenced from one sample in a study of long-term antiretroviral therapy in people with HIV. Assay version v3.0 of immunoSEQ was used, and it was run at survey level. Here immunoSEQ multiplex PCR was the method, and the copy in TCRdb shows in-frame clones only, minus some. Of roughly 34,000 clones in the sample, roughly 80% were seen once. The starting material was unsorted PBMCs, obtained 1.9 years after starting antiretroviral therapy. These receptors were collected from a man in his late teens or twenties with HIV.

This chain joins TRBV7-6 and TRBJ1-3; D might be TRBD1 (5 bases). The germline CDR1 and CDR2 sequences are SGHVS and FNYEAQ. The CDR3 is 16 amino acids. V lost 2 bases to trimming and J lost 4 bases, with 15 bases between them. CDR3 DNA sequence: TGTGCCAGCAGCTTAATCGGGAGGGGCAGCGGAAACACCATATATTTT. Its protein product is CASSLIGRGSGNTIYF.

This clone was observed once. The DNA of the CDR3 is TGTGCCAGCAGCGGGTCGATGGGAGAGACCCAGTACTTC. The encoded protein is CASSGSMGETQYF. The chain employs TRBV2 and TRBJ2-5; the D is unclear. V was cut by 6 bases and J by 4 bases, with 12 bases left in between. Germline V gene lookup returns CDR1 SNHLY and CDR2 FYNNEI. The CDR3 covers 13 residues.

The chain links TRBV9 to TRBJ2-3, with 11 bases lining up with TRBD2. Germline CDR1 and CDR2: SGDLS and YYNGEE. With 0 bases clipped from V and 9 bases from J, the junction kept 9 bases outside the gene matches. The CDR3 extends over 16 amino acids. The CDR3 bases are TGTGCCAGCAGCGTAGGACTAGCGGGGCAGGAAGACACGCAGTATTTT. Amino acid sequence: CASSVGLAGQEDTQYF. Supplemented by reference TRBV9 and TRBJ2-3, the full variable domain reads DSGVTQTPKHLITATGQRVTLRCSPRSGDLSVYWYQQSLDQGLQFLIQYYNGEERAKGNILERFSAQQFPDLHSELNLSSLELGDSALYFCASSVGLAGQEDTQYFGPGTRLTVL.

The count of this clone is one. This chain uses TRBV28 with TRBJ1-6; a weak D match, TRBD1 (5 bases). CDR3 size: 14 residues. The V end was cut by 7 bases, the J end by 4 bases, with 11 bases between. The germline V gene has CDR1 MDHEN and CDR2 SYDVKM. In DNA form, the CDR3 reads TGTGCCAGCATGGAGACAGCTTATAATTCACCCCTCCACTTT. Its protein product is CASMETAYNSPLHF.

The chain couples TRBV5-1 to TRBJ2-5, with 8 bases lining up with TRBD1. V lost 0 bases to trimming and J lost 4 bases; unmatched junction nucleotides: 5. Per the germline V gene, CDR1 is SGHRS and CDR2 is YFSETQ. CDR3 size: 15 residues. The CDR3 sequence: CASSLGAGTGETQYF. DNA of the CDR3: TGCGCCAGCAGCTTGGGAGCCGGGACAGGAGAGACCCAGTACTTC.

The V gene is TRBV5-1, the J gene TRBJ2-6, with D uncertain. The ends were cut back, 5 bases at V and 1 base at J, with 10 bases in the middle. The germline CDR1 and CDR2 sequences are SGHRS and YFSETQ. The CDR3 is 15 residues long. Here the CDR3 reads CASREQTSGANVLTF. In DNA form, the CDR3 reads TGCGCCAGCAGAGAGCAGACATCTGGGGCCAACGTCCTGACTTTC.

CDR3 in DNA: TGTGCCAGCAGCCCCAGGGGTGGAGACACCGGGGAGCTGTTTTTT. It encodes CASSPRGGDTGELFF. The V call is TRBV5-4, the J call TRBJ2-2; maybe TRBD1 (6 bases). Germline V CDR1 and CDR2: SGHNT, YYREEE (reference sequence). The CDR3 covers 15 residues. The V end lost 4 bases, the J end lost 3 bases, and 13 bases lay between the germline ends.

This clone has more than one count but fewer than ten. The chain is built from TRBV5-1 and TRBJ2-2; D ambiguous. CDR1 and CDR2 from the germline V gene are SGHRS and YFSETQ. V was clipped by 3 bases and J by 5 bases, with 8 bases between them. The CDR3 sequence is 13 residues long. CDR3 DNA sequence: TGCGCCAGCAGCTCTTATACTACCGGGGAGCTGTTTTTT. Translation: CASSSYTTGELFF.

This clone appeared a single time. This chain connects TRBV25-1 to TRBJ2-6, with D perhaps assigned TRBD1 or TRBD2 (5 bases each). Germline V gene lookup returns CDR1 MGHDK and CDR2 SYGVNS. V lost 2 bases to trimming and J lost 0 bases, with 11 bases between them. The CDR3 spans 17 residues. In DNA, the CDR3 is TGTGCCAGCAGTGAACGGGGCAGCCACTCTGGGGCCAACGTCCTGACTTTC. As protein: CASSERGSHSGANVLTF.

The V gene is TRBV6-5, the J gene TRBJ1-1; tentatively, D is TRBD1 (5 bases). The CDR3 is 14 amino acids. Deletions cut 7 bases from V and 7 bases from J, with 19 bases between. Germline assignment: CDR1 MNHEY and CDR2 SVGAGI. The CDR3 DNA is TGTGCCAGCATAAGCAGGGTTGGTGTTGATGAAGCTTTCTTT. It specifies CASISRVGVDEAFF.

This clone was detected a few times. The chain recombines TRBV4-2 with TRBJ1-6; D is ambiguous. The CDR3 sequence is 17 residues long. The germline gives CDR1 LGHNA, CDR2 YNFKEQ. V lost 0 bases to trimming and J lost 6 bases, with 15 bases between them. CDR3 in DNA: TGTGCCAGCAGCCAAGATCTCTCGGGGTCAGGTAATTCACCCCTCCACTTT. Its translation is CASSQDLSGSGNSPLHF.

This clone was observed a handful of times. The chain carries TRBV6-1 and TRBJ2-7; 13 bases align to TRBD2. The CDR3 sequence is 15 residues long. Germline V gene lookup returns CDR1 MNHNS and CDR2 SASEGT. The V and J ends lost 5 bases and 7 bases, in that order; junction bases with no gene match: 8. The CDR3 protein is CASSHTSGGAGEQYV. In DNA, the CDR3 is TGTGCCAGCAGTCACACTAGCGGGGGGGCCGGTGAGCAGTACGTC.

The chain employs TRBV7-9 and TRBJ1-3, with D hard to call. The CDR3 totals 15 residues. V was shortened by 1 base and J by 0 bases, with 7 bases between the two germline ends. Germline V CDR1 and CDR2: SEHNR, FQNEAQ (reference sequence). The CDR3 sequence is CASSLDQLSGNTIYF. The CDR3 bases are TGTGCCAGCAGCTTAGATCAGCTCTCTGGAAACACCATATATTTT.

The chain is built from TRBV4-2 and TRBJ1-1; maybe TRBD1 (5 bases). Germline V gene sequence: CDR1 LGHNA, CDR2 YNFKEQ. The ends were cut back, 4 bases at V and 1 base at J, with 13 bases in the middle. The CDR3 covers 15 residues. The CDR3 reads CASSPSRGANTEAFF. The CDR3 bases are TGTGCCAGCAGCCCCAGTAGGGGCGCGAACACTGAAGCTTTCTTT.

The V gene is TRBV6-5, the J gene TRBJ1-1; 9 bases line up with TRBD1. The CDR3 length is 15 residues. J was trimmed by 4 bases and V by 5 bases; bases with no gene match: 8. Germline CDR1 MNHEY, CDR2 SVGAGI. As DNA, the CDR3 is TGTGCCAGCAGTACACAGGGGGCTCGGAGCACTGAAGCTTTCTTT. It yields the protein CASSTQGARSTEAFF.

The chain couples TRBV28 to TRBJ2-3; 7 bases fit TRBD1. The CDR3 contains 14 residues. Germline values: CDR1 MDHEN, CDR2 SYDVKM. V was pared by 2 bases and J by 4 bases, with 3 bases of the junction left unmatched. The CDR3 loop reads CASSLRGGADTQYF. CDR3 in DNA: TGTGCCAGCAGTTTAAGAGGGGGCGCAGATACGCAGTATTTT.

The chain links TRBV5-1 to TRBJ1-3, with D unresolved. From germline, CDR1 is SGHRS and CDR2 YFSETQ. The CDR3 totals 13 residues. Trimming removed 8 bases at V and 0 bases at J, with 9 bases between. The CDR3 is CASNSDSGNTIYF. CDR3 sequence (DNA): TGCGCCAGTAATAGTGACTCTGGAAACACCATATATTTT.

This chain uses TRBV29-1 with TRBJ2-3; TRBD2 agrees at 9 bases. The CDR3 covers 14 residues. Trimming took 4 bases from V and 4 from J; bases not matched to a gene: 6. Germline loops: CDR1 SQVTM, CDR2 ANQGSEA. CDR3 in DNA: TGCAGCGTTGGGCAGCGGGGGGCCCCAGATACGCAGTATTTT. It codes for CSVGQRGAPDTQYF.

The chain is built from TRBV6-5 and TRBJ1-1; maybe TRBD1 (5 bases). Germline V lookup: CDR1 MNHEY, CDR2 SVGAGI. This CDR3 is 15 amino acids long. V lost 5 bases to trimming and J lost 10 bases, with 23 bases between them. The chain's CDR3 is CASSSRDELRWGAFF. The CDR3 DNA reads as TGTGCCAGCAGTAGCAGGGACGAACTAAGGTGGGGAGCTTTCTTT.

The chain employs TRBV6-1 and TRBJ1-1; D gene uncertain. This CDR3 comprises 13 residues. The V end was cut by 7 bases, the J end by 3 bases, with 12 bases between. From germline, CDR1 is MNHNS and CDR2 SASEGT. The CDR3 spells CASKHLGDTEAFF. In DNA form, the CDR3 reads TGTGCCAGCAAGCACCTCGGGGACACTGAAGCTTTCTTT.

The rearrangement uses TRBV29-1 and TRBJ2-2; 8 nucleotides match TRBD1. Trimming removed 3 bases from V and 10 bases from J; junction bases left unmatched: 4. This CDR3 spans 12 amino acids. Per germline, CDR1 SQVTM and CDR2 ANQGSEA. The CDR3 DNA is TGCAGCGTTGACCAGGGGGCAGAGGAGCTGTTTTTT. Residues: CSVDQGAEELFF.

This clone has just a few counts. The rearrangement joins TRBV2 to TRBJ1-6; no definite D call. The germline V gene encodes CDR1 SNHLY and CDR2 FYNNEI. The CDR3 loop spans 13 amino acids. V lost 7 bases and J 5 bases, leaving 9 bases between the germline ends. CDR3 DNA: TGTGCCAGCACACCCGGCAATAATTCACCCCTCCACTTT. This gives the protein CASTPGNNSPLHF.

The genes are TRBV13 and TRBJ1-2, with unresolved D. The CDR3 has 13 residues. CDR1 and CDR2 (germline): PRHDT, FYEKMQ (reference sequence). Trimming cost V 3 bases and J 2 bases, with 7 bases left between them. The CDR3 protein is CASSLAGNYGYTF. CDR3 DNA: TGTGCCAGCAGCTTGGCTGGGAACTATGGCTACACCTTC.

The table lists this clone with a count of one. This chain joins TRBV5-6 and TRBJ2-1; 7 bases align to TRBD2. The CDR3 runs to 15 residues. The germline gives CDR1 SGHDT, CDR2 YYEEEE. Germline trimming cut 4 bases from V and 3 bases from J; bases unmatched to any gene: 7. The CDR3 protein is CASSLWGGIYNEQFF. CDR3 in DNA: TGTGCCAGCAGCCTCTGGGGGGGGATCTACAATGAGCAGTTCTTC.

This clone was found a few times. Here the CDR3 DNA reads TGTGCCTGGAGTCTCATAGGGGGTGATTCACCCCTCCACTTT. Translating it yields CAWSLIGGDSPLHF. The V gene is TRBV30, the J gene TRBJ1-6; D is possibly TRBD1 (6 bases). Germline values: CDR1 GTSNPN, CDR2 SVGIG (reference sequence). The CDR3 spans 14 residues. Trimming pared 2 bases from V and 8 bases from J, leaving 13 bases between.

This clone has a handful of counts. This sequence joins TRBV28 and TRBJ2-7; tentative D call: TRBD2 (6 bases). The CDR3 length is 13 residues. V shed 3 bases and J shed 1 base, with 7 bases lying between them. CDR1 and CDR2 (germline): MDHEN, SYDVKM. The CDR3 reads CASSLGGSYEQYV. As DNA, the CDR3 is TGTGCCAGCAGTTTGGGGGGTTCCTACGAGCAGTACGTC.

This chain links TRBV27 with TRBJ2-6; D unclear. Per germline, CDR1 MNHEY and CDR2 SMNVEV (reference sequence). Trimming shortened V by 0 bases and J by 3 bases, and 9 bases separated the two germline ends. This CDR3 region has 16 residues. The chain's CDR3 is CASSLSGVDGANVLTF. CDR3 DNA sequence: TGTGCCAGCAGTTTATCTGGGGTCGATGGGGCCAACGTCCTGACTTTC. The complete variable domain, with remaining parts taken from reference TRBV27 and TRBJ2-6, reads EAQVTQNPRYLITVTGKKLTVTCSQNMNHEYMSWYRQDPGLGLRQIYYSMNVEVTDKGDVPEGYKVSRKEKRNFPLILESPSPNQTSLYFCASSLSGVDGANVLTFGAGSRLTVL.

V is TRBV28 and J is TRBJ2-2; D not resolved. The CDR3 totals 15 residues. V lost 2 bases, J lost 5 bases, and 12 bases lay in between. The V gene's germline CDR1 is MDHEN and CDR2 SYDVKM. CDR3 nucleotide sequence: TGTGCCAGCAGTTTAAGTAGGAGTGGGACCGGGGAGCTGTTTTTT. Amino acid sequence: CASSLSRSGTGELFF.

The rearrangement joins TRBV19 to TRBJ1-5; D is unresolved. The V and J ends lost 5 bases and 2 bases respectively, with 13 bases between them. Per the germline V gene, CDR1 is LNHDA and CDR2 is SQIVND (reference sequence). The CDR3 consists of 15 residues. CDR3 DNA sequence: TGTGCCAGTAGTTTCCGTGAGTGGGGCAATCAGCCCCAGCATTTT. It translates to CASSFREWGNQPQHF.